This T cell receptor beta chain stems from a study of cytomegalovirus exposure and HLA in healthy donors. Study in general: Samples from HLA-typed donors yielded some 85 million unique TCRs in an early data release.

Study results and caveats: Altogether, 170 or so TCR beta chains were recorded as cytomegalovirus-associated. Association with HLA alleles at 0.05 false discovery rate was found for 17,000 or so TCR beta sequences in a later analysis. The sole available immune exposure information was CMV serostatus.

The PCR made use of 60 Vbeta and 13 Jbeta primers. Profiled with immunoSEQ multiplex PCR; TCRdb holds only in-frame clones, not every one. The table for this sample gives about 210,000 clones. As concerns this clone: Antigen: not known.

The receptor was derived from a woman in her 30s in good health and CMV-seropositive. Sequencing used PBMCs.

The CDR3 reads CASSLARASGEQFF. In nucleotides, the CDR3 is TGTGCCAGCAGCTTAGCGCGGGCTAGCGGGGAGCAGTTCTTC. The J gene is TRBJ2-1, the V gene TRBV7-2, with TRBD2 matching over 8 bases. CDR3 length: 14 amino acids. Germline lookup yields CDR1 SGHTA and CDR2 FQGNSA. J gave up 10 bases and V 0 bases, and 5 bases lay outside the gene matches.